These 12 T cell receptor beta chains share one sample of origin, sequenced in a study of blood T cell repertoires in COVID-19. Libraries were prepared by immunoSEQ multiplex PCR; TCRdb keeps only in-frame clonotypes and omits some of them. This sample has under 90,000 clones, with around 88% found just once. Sequenced sample: peripheral blood. These TCRs come from a man between 60 and 70 years old with acute or convalescent COVID-19.

The rearrangement uses TRBV30 and TRBJ2-1; D is possibly TRBD1 (6 bases). The germline V and J ends were trimmed by 8 bases and 1 base, with 15 bases remaining between them. Germline CDR1 GTSNPN, CDR2 SVGIG (reference sequence). CDR3 length equals 14 residues. In DNA, the CDR3 is TGTGCCGCGCACAGGGAAGGATCCTACAATGAGCAGTTCTTC. The encoded protein is CAAHREGSYNEQFF.

The chain is built from TRBV19 and TRBJ1-1; 11 bases are a match to TRBD1. In germline, CDR1 is LNHDA, CDR2 SQIVND (reference sequence). With V trimmed by 10 bases and J by 2 bases, 6 bases remained unmatched. The CDR3 totals 14 residues. The CDR3 coding sequence is TGTGCCACCCTGGACAGGGGGCATAACACTGAAGCTTTCTTT. This sequence encodes CATLDRGHNTEAFF.

The count of this clone is one. V usage is TRBV5-1 and J usage is TRBJ2-1; TRBD1 aligns across 7 bases. The CDR3 is 16 amino acids. V lost 1 base and J lost 3; bases outside the gene matches: 7. Germline V lookup: CDR1 SGHRS, CDR2 YFSETQ. The CDR3 sequence: CASSLTGDSGYNEQFF. Here the CDR3 DNA reads TGCGCCAGCAGCTTGACAGGGGATTCGGGCTACAATGAGCAGTTCTTC.

The chain uses TRBV19 and TRBJ2-6, with D tentatively TRBD1 (5 bases). The CDR3 runs to 17 residues. Germline loops: CDR1 LNHDA, CDR2 SQIVND (reference sequence). V shed 3 bases and J shed 1 base, with 13 bases lying between them. The CDR3, as DNA: TGTGCCAGTAGTATGGGCAGGGTGGGATCTGGGGCCAACGTCCTGACTTTC. As protein: CASSMGRVGSGANVLTF.

V gene TRBV30 combines with J gene TRBJ1-6; perhaps TRBD1 as D (6 bases). CDR3 size: 14 residues. Germline-derived CDR1 and CDR2 are GTSNPN and SVGIG (reference sequence). Between the trimmed V and J ends, which lost 4 bases and 5 bases, there was a span of 12 bases. This CDR3 reads CAWTEGGNNSPLHF. The CDR3 bases are TGTGCCTGGACCGAAGGGGGAAATAATTCACCCCTCCACTTT.

This clone was seen a handful of times. The V gene is TRBV7-3, the J gene TRBJ2-2; the D gene is possibly TRBD1 (5 bases). The V end lost 2 bases, the J end lost 4 bases, and 14 bases lay between the germline ends. The CDR3 contains 16 residues. The germline V gene encodes CDR1 SGHTA and CDR2 FQGTGA. CDR3 bases: TGTGCCAGCAGCTTATCGAAAGGGGATATCACCGGGGAGCTGTTTTTT. Amino acid sequence: CASSLSKGDITGELFF.

The chain recombines TRBV14 with TRBJ1-1, with D possibly TRBD1 on 6 matching bases. Germline-derived CDR1 and CDR2 are SGHDN and FVKESK. Deletions cut 4 bases from V and 4 bases from J, with 10 bases between. The CDR3 runs 13 residues. This chain's CDR3 is CASSLQGFTEAFF. For the CDR3, the DNA is TGTGCCAGCAGCCTACAGGGCTTCACTGAAGCTTTCTTT.

This clone showed up just once. The chain employs TRBV7-2 and TRBJ1-5, with a tentative D call TRBD1 (5 bases). Trimming cost V 2 bases and J 7 bases, with 9 bases left between them. This CDR3 contains 13 residues. CDR1 is SGHTA and CDR2 is FQGNSA in the germline V gene. The CDR3 DNA reads as TGTGCCAGCAGCTTAACGGAGGGGCAGCCCCAGCATTTT. Amino acids: CASSLTEGQPQHF.

The chain recombines TRBV10-3 with TRBJ1-1, with D perhaps TRBD1 (6 bases). The length of the CDR3 is 17 residues. Germline V gives CDR1 ENHRY, CDR2 SYGVKD. The V and J ends lost 11 bases and 0 bases respectively, with 25 bases between them. DNA for the CDR3: TGTGCCTCCACGTGGCGGCAGGGGCAACCCATGAACACTGAAGCTTTCTTT. This encodes CASTWRQGQPMNTEAFF.

The gene calls are TRBV5-6 and TRBJ2-3; D call uncertain. V was clipped by 0 bases and J by 6 bases, with 8 bases between them. CDR3 size: 13 residues. Germline assignment: CDR1 SGHDT and CDR2 YYEEEE. CDR3 bases: TGTGCCAGCAGCTTGGGAGCCAGGGATACGCAGTATTTT. Translation gives CASSLGARDTQYF.

This chain connects TRBV18 to TRBJ2-3; TRBD2 matches at 11 bases. There are 17 residues in the CDR3. Germline V gives CDR1 KGHSH, CDR2 LQKENI. V lost 1 base, J lost 4 bases, and 7 bases stayed unmatched. The CDR3 loop reads CASSPRLSGGESDTQYF. The CDR3 region has the DNA TGTGCCAGCTCACCACGTCTTAGCGGGGGGGAGTCAGATACGCAGTATTTT.

The chain employs TRBV13 and TRBJ2-2, with D maybe TRBD1 (6 bases). The V and J ends lost 6 bases and 3 bases respectively, with 11 bases between them. The CDR3 runs 14 residues. Germline V gene lookup returns CDR1 PRHDT and CDR2 FYEKMQ (reference sequence). The CDR3 sequence is CASSLAGDTGELFF. CDR3 nucleotide sequence: TGTGCCAGCAGTCTGGCAGGGGACACCGGGGAGCTGTTTTTT.